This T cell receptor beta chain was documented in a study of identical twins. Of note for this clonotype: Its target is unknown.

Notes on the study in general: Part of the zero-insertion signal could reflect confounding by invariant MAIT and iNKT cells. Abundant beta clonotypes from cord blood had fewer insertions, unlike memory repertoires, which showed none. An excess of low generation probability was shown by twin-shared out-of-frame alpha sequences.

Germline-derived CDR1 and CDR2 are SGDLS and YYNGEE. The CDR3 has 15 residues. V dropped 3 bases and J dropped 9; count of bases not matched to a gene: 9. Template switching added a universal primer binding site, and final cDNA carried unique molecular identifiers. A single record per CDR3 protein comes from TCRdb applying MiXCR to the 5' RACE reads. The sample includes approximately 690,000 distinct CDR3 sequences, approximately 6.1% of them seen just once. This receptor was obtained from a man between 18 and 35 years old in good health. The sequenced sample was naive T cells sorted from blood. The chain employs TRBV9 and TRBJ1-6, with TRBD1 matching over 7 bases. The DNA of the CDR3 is TGTGCCAGCAGCGGACGGGACAGTAGCGCTTCACCCCTCCACTTT. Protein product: CASSGRDSSASPLHF.